Each of the 8 T cell receptor beta chains below was sequenced from the same sample in a study of blood T cell repertoires in COVID-19. Measured with immunoSEQ multiplex PCR; TCRdb has only the in-frame clones, and not every one. The sample holds roughly 230,000 clones, roughly 80% seen once. What was sequenced was PBMCs or T cells enriched from blood (not recorded which). These TCRs come from a man aged 50-60 years who had recovered from COVID-19.

The V call is TRBV19, the J call TRBJ1-5; D not certain. V was cut by 3 bases and J by 4 bases, with 16 bases left in between. The CDR3 sequence is 16 residues long. Germline CDR1 and CDR2: LNHDA and SQIVND (reference sequence). CDR3 sequence (DNA): TGTGCCAGTAGTATGACGCGACAAGCCTTTAATCAGCCCCAGCATTTT. This codes for CASSMTRQAFNQPQHF.

Only one count was recorded for this clone. The V and J genes are TRBV28 and TRBJ1-3; TRBD1 aligns across 8 bases. Unmatched junction bases numbered 11, after V lost 6 bases and J lost 4 bases. This CDR3 has 16 residues. CDR1 and CDR2 (germline): MDHEN, SYDVKM. The CDR3 bases are TGTGCCAGCAGACCCATCAGGGGGCGGGGCGGAAACACCATATATTTT. As protein: CASRPIRGRGGNTIYF.

This clone was found once. The chain combines TRBV27 with TRBJ1-1, with D possibly being TRBD1 (6 bases). The CDR3 has 16 residues. V was shortened by 3 bases and J by 1 base, with 15 bases between the two germline ends. Germline V gives CDR1 MNHEY, CDR2 SMNVEV (reference sequence). In DNA form, the CDR3 reads TGTGCCAGCAGTTTCGGCCTGGGGGGGGCGAACACTGAAGCTTTCTTT. Translated: CASSFGLGGANTEAFF.

The chain has TRBV3-1 (or the pseudogene TRBV3-2) and TRBJ2-3, with TRBD2 matching 13 bases. The CDR3 contains 16 residues. V was clipped by 5 bases and J by 2 bases; unmatched bases: 4. Per germline, CDR1 LGHDT and CDR2 YNNKEL (reference sequence). This CDR3 is CASSSGLAGATDTQYF. DNA of the CDR3: TGTGCCAGCAGCTCCGGACTAGCGGGGGCCACAGATACGCAGTATTTT.

The chain recombines TRBV29-1 with TRBJ2-1; TRBD1 matches at 7 bases. Germline CDR1 SQVTM, CDR2 ANQGSEA. The junction had 4 bases not matched to a gene; V was cut back by 3 bases and J by 2 bases. The CDR3 consists of 14 residues. As DNA, the CDR3 is TGCAGCGTTGACAGACAGGGTACCTACAATGAGCAGTTCTTC. Translated, it gives CSVDRQGTYNEQFF.

The rearrangement links TRBV18 to TRBJ2-3; 7 bases match TRBD1. CDR3 length: 17 amino acids. After removal of 1 base from V and 4 bases from J, the junction contained 11 bases not matched to a gene. The germline gives CDR1 KGHSH, CDR2 LQKENI. The CDR3 DNA reads TGTGCCAGCTCACCACAAGGGGACAGCTGGTCCCCAGATACGCAGTATTTT. As protein: CASSPQGDSWSPDTQYF.

The count of this clone is one. J is TRBJ2-3 and V is TRBV27, with 10 positions matching TRBD2. V shed 6 bases and J 4 bases; nucleotides not matched to a gene: 7. Germline values: CDR1 MNHEY, CDR2 SMNVEV (reference sequence). CDR3 length: 15 amino acids. The CDR3 bases are TGTGCCAGCAGACATAGCGGGGGGCTTCCAGATACGCAGTATTTT. Translated: CASRHSGGLPDTQYF.

The gene calls are TRBV5-5 and TRBJ2-7, with TRBD2 identical over 10 bases. The V gene end was trimmed by 0 bases and the J gene end by 3 bases; junction bases not matched to a gene: 3. Germline CDR1 reads SGHKS; CDR2 reads YYEKEE (reference sequence). The CDR3 has 15 amino acids. CDR3 DNA sequence: TGTGCCAGCAGCTTGGCCGGGACTAGCGACTACGAGCAGTACTTC. Its protein is CASSLAGTSDYEQYF. Together with reference TRBV5-5 and TRBJ2-7, the CDR3 gives the full variable domain: DAGVTQSPTHLIKTRGQQVTLRCSPISGHKSVSWYQQVLGQGPQFIFQYYEKEERGRGNFPDRFSARQFPNYSSELNVNALLLGDSALYLCASSLAGTSDYEQYFGPGTRLTVT.